This is a list of T cell receptor beta chains from one sample in a study of a mutant IDH1 vaccine in newly diagnosed glioma. Their target antigens are unknown. Only in-frame clones appear in the TCRdb table, and some are missing; sequencing was by immunoSEQ multiplex PCR. The sample has tens of thousands of clones, around 83% seen once; the top ten hold 3% to 3.5%. Material: PBMCs, obtained from a glioma patient whose treatment included an IDH1 peptide vaccine. The origin of the receptors is a woman between 45 and 65 years old with glioma. Each CDR3 is given with its conserved first and last residue. The order of the fields is CDR3 length, V gene, D gene, J gene, clone size, CDR3 DNA, CDR3 protein. D genes are given only for firm matches. Not all rows give a size; the values are once, few, many and, for expanded clones, a class.

length: 15; V: TRBV7-5; D: .; J: TRBJ1-1; size: .; DNA: TGTGCCAGAAGCTTACGTCCTCCATGGGGTGGTTTGGCTTTCTTT; CDR3: CARSLRPPWGGLAFF
length: 17; V: TRBV9; D: TRBD2; J: TRBJ2-2; size: .; DNA: TGTGCCAGCAGGGGGGGACCCGGGACTAACGACACCGGGGAGCTGTTTTTT; CDR3: CASRGGPGTNDTGELFF
length: 16; V: TRBV14; D: TRBD1; J: TRBJ1-4; size: .; DNA: TGTGCCAGCAGCCGATACCGGGACAGGGCTACTGAAAAACTGTTTTTT; CDR3: CASSRYRDRATEKLFF
length: 16; V: TRBV2; D: TRBD2; J: TRBJ2-1; size: .; DNA: TGTGCCAGCAGTTTGCGGGGGACCAGCTCCTACAATGAGCAGTTCTTC; CDR3: CASSLRGTSSYNEQFF
length: 15; V: TRBV9; D: TRBD2; J: TRBJ2-3; size: .; DNA: TGTGCCAGCAGCACTCACGGGACTAAGGTAGATACGCAGTATTTT; CDR3: CASSTHGTKVDTQYF
length: 14; V: TRBV5-1; D: TRBD2; J: TRBJ2-5; size: .; DNA: TGCGCCAGCAGCTTTAGCGGGGGGGTGGAGACCCAGTACTTC; CDR3: CASSFSGGVETQYF
length: 16; V: TRBV14; D: TRBD1; J: TRBJ2-7; size: .; DNA: TGTGCCAGCACTAGGAACCGGGACAGGGTTAGCTACGAGCAGTACTTC; CDR3: CASTRNRDRVSYEQYF
length: 11; V: TRBV30; D: .; J: TRBJ1-1; size: few; DNA: TGTGCCTGGACGTGGGATTCTCGGGCTTTCTTT; CDR3: CAWTWDSRAFF
length: 15; V: TRBV6-5; D: TRBD1; J: TRBJ2-1; size: .; DNA: TGTGCCAGCAGCCCGGGGACAGGGGATTTTGGTGAGCAGTTCTTC; CDR3: CASSPGTGDFGEQFF
length: 16; V: TRBV9; D: .; J: TRBJ1-2; size: .; DNA: TGTGCCAGCAGTAAAAGGGGAGGCTTGGGGGACTATGGCTACACCTTC; CDR3: CASSKRGGLGDYGYTF
length: 14; V: TRBV6-5; D: .; J: TRBJ2-7; size: .; DNA: TGTGCCAGCAGTTACCGGGGAAACTCCTACGAGCAGTACTTC; CDR3: CASSYRGNSYEQYF
length: 12; V: TRBV6-1; D: TRBD1; J: TRBJ2-7; size: .; DNA: TGTGCCAGTGGGACAGGGGGCTACGAGCAGTACTTC; CDR3: CASGTGGYEQYF
length: 13; V: TRBV4-2; D: .; J: TRBJ1-4; size: .; DNA: TGTGCCAGCAGCCAAGATCTTAACGAAAAACTGTTTTTT; CDR3: CASSQDLNEKLFF
length: 15; V: TRBV5-1; D: .; J: TRBJ1-3; size: .; DNA: TGCGCCAGCAGCCTAGGACCGATCTCTGGAAACACCATATATTTT; CDR3: CASSLGPISGNTIYF
length: 15; V: TRBV6-4; D: TRBD2; J: TRBJ2-3; size: medium-sized; DNA: TGTGCCAGCAGTGAACTAGCGGGGAGCACAGATACGCAGTATTTT; CDR3: CASSELAGSTDTQYF
length: 14; V: TRBV5-4; D: .; J: TRBJ2-2; size: .; DNA: TGTGCCAGCAGTGCACCCGCAGGGACCGGGGAGCTGTTTTTT; CDR3: CASSAPAGTGELFF
length: 14; V: TRBV28; D: .; J: TRBJ2-7; size: few; DNA: TGTGCCAGCAGTTTAGGCTTAAGCTCCTACGAGCAGTACTTC; CDR3: CASSLGLSSYEQYF
length: 15; V: TRBV15; D: .; J: TRBJ1-4; size: once; DNA: TGTGCCACCAGCAAAGGACCCGGCGGGAATGAAAAACTGTTTTTT; CDR3: CATSKGPGGNEKLFF
length: 13; V: TRBV6-4; D: TRBD2; J: TRBJ2-1; size: .; DNA: TGTGCCAGCAGTGACTATGGGGGGGGTGAGCAGTTCTTC; CDR3: CASSDYGGGEQFF
length: 17; V: TRBV7-2; D: .; J: TRBJ2-7; size: .; DNA: TGTGCCAGCAGCTTAGTTGGTTCGGGCCAATTTGCCCACGAGCAGTACTTC; CDR3: CASSLVGSGQFAHEQYF
length: 13; V: TRBV5-1; D: .; J: TRBJ2-7; size: .; DNA: TGCGCCAGCAGCTTGTCTTCAGTTGGCGAGCAGTACTTC; CDR3: CASSLSSVGEQYF
length: 16; V: TRBV13; D: TRBD1; J: TRBJ1-5; size: .; DNA: TGTGCCAGCAGCTACGGGACAGGGGGCAAGAGACAGCCCCAGCATTTT; CDR3: CASSYGTGGKRQPQHF
length: 14; V: TRBV6-5; D: TRBD1; J: TRBJ2-7; size: .; DNA: TGTGCCAGCAGTTACAGGGGGCCCCCCTACGAGCAGTACTTC; CDR3: CASSYRGPPYEQYF
length: 14; V: TRBV7-8; D: TRBD1; J: TRBJ2-7; size: .; DNA: TGTGCCAGCAGCGTAGGACAGGGACCCTACGAGCAGTACTTC; CDR3: CASSVGQGPYEQYF
length: 14; V: TRBV10-2; D: .; J: TRBJ1-4; size: .; DNA: TGCGCCAGCAGTGAGATCGTACAGCGTGAAAAACTGTTTTTT; CDR3: CASSEIVQREKLFF
length: 16; V: TRBV11-2; D: .; J: TRBJ2-7; size: .; DNA: TGTGCCAGCAGCTTAGATCTGGGGCAGGGTGCTTACAGGCAGTACTTC; CDR3: CASSLDLGQGAYRQYF
length: 15; V: TRBV6-6; D: .; J: TRBJ1-4; size: .; DNA: TGTGCCAGCAGGCTATTGACAGCAACTAATGAAAAACTGTTTTTT; CDR3: CASRLLTATNEKLFF
length: 12; V: TRBV25-1; D: .; J: TRBJ1-5; size: few; DNA: TGTGCCAGCAGTGATGGCGGATCACCCAAGCATTTT; CDR3: CASSDGGSPKHF
length: 15; V: TRBV6-5; D: TRBD2; J: TRBJ2-3; size: .; DNA: TGTGCCAGCAGGGGGACTAGCGGGGGGGTGGATACGCAGTATTTT; CDR3: CASRGTSGGVDTQYF
length: 16; V: TRBV9; D: TRBD2; J: TRBJ2-2; size: .; DNA: TGTGCCAGCAGCGCCGTGAGCGGGGGGAACACCGGGGAGCTGTTTTTT; CDR3: CASSAVSGGNTGELFF
length: 16; V: TRBV5-1; D: TRBD2; J: TRBJ2-3; size: .; DNA: TGCGCCAGCAGCTTGGCGGCGGGGGTGATTACAGATACGCAGTATTTT; CDR3: CASSLAAGVITDTQYF
length: 11; V: TRBV6-1; D: .; J: TRBJ1-4; size: .; DNA: TGTGCCAGCAGTGAAGGGTTCGGCAGGGTCTTT; CDR3: CASSEGFGRVF
length: 17; V: TRBV5-4; D: .; J: TRBJ2-7; size: .; DNA: TGTGCCAGCAGCCCACAGGGAGGGCTAGCGGTGTCCTACGAGCAGTACTTC; CDR3: CASSPQGGLAVSYEQYF
length: 15; V: TRBV10-3; D: .; J: TRBJ1-4; size: .; DNA: TGTGCCATCAGTGAGGGGACCGGAGGAAATGAAAAACTGTTTTTT; CDR3: CAISEGTGGNEKLFF
length: 13; V: TRBV30; D: .; J: TRBJ2-4; size: .; DNA: TGTGCCTGGAGTGGGACCATCGGAAACATTCAGTACTTC; CDR3: CAWSGTIGNIQYF
length: 15; V: TRBV9; D: .; J: TRBJ2-5; size: .; DNA: TGTGCCAGCAGCTCATCGGACAGCCGGGGGGAGACCCAGTACTTC; CDR3: CASSSSDSRGETQYF
length: 12; V: TRBV7-2; D: .; J: TRBJ1-2; size: .; DNA: TGTGCCAGCAGCCAGGACACGTATGGCTACACCTTC; CDR3: CASSQDTYGYTF
length: 14; V: TRBV4-3; D: TRBD1; J: TRBJ1-6; size: few; DNA: TGCGCCAGCAGCCCGACAGGGGCAGAATCACCCCTCCACTTT; CDR3: CASSPTGAESPLHF
length: 12; V: TRBV10-3; D: .; J: TRBJ1-6; size: once; DNA: TGTGCCATCAGTGAACTGATCTCACCCCTCCACTTT; CDR3: CAISELISPLHF
length: 13; V: TRBV6-1; D: .; J: TRBJ2-3; size: .; DNA: TGTGCCAGCAGTGATAGCCAGGGAGATACGCAGTATTTT; CDR3: CASSDSQGDTQYF
length: 15; V: TRBV7-9; D: .; J: TRBJ2-1; size: .; DNA: TGTGCCAGCAGCTTAGGGGGGGGGCAAAACAATGAGCAGTTCTTC; CDR3: CASSLGGGQNNEQFF
length: 12; V: TRBV12-5; D: .; J: TRBJ1-6; size: .; DNA: TGTGCTAGTGGTTTCGACCGTACACCCCTCCACTTT; CDR3: CASGFDRTPLHF
length: 15; V: TRBV29-1; D: .; J: TRBJ1-2; size: .; DNA: TGCAGCGTTCTTTCTCCGGACAGCCGGCTCTATGGCTACACCTTC; CDR3: CSVLSPDSRLYGYTF